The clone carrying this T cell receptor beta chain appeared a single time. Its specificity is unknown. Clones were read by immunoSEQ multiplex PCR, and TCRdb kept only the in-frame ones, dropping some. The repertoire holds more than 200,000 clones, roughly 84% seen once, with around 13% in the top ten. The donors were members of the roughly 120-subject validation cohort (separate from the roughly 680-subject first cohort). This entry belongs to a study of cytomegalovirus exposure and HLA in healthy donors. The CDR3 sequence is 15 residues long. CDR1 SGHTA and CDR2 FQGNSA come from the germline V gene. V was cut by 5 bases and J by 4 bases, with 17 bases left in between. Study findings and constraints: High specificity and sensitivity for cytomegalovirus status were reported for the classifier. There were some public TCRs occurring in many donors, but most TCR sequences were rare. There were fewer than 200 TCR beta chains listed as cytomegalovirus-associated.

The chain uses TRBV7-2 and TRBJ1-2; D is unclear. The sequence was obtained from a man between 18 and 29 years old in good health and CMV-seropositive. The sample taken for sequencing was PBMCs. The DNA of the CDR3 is TGTGCCAGCAGCCCCCCATCTGGCAGAGTCTATGGCTACACCTTC. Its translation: CASSPPSGRVYGYTF.